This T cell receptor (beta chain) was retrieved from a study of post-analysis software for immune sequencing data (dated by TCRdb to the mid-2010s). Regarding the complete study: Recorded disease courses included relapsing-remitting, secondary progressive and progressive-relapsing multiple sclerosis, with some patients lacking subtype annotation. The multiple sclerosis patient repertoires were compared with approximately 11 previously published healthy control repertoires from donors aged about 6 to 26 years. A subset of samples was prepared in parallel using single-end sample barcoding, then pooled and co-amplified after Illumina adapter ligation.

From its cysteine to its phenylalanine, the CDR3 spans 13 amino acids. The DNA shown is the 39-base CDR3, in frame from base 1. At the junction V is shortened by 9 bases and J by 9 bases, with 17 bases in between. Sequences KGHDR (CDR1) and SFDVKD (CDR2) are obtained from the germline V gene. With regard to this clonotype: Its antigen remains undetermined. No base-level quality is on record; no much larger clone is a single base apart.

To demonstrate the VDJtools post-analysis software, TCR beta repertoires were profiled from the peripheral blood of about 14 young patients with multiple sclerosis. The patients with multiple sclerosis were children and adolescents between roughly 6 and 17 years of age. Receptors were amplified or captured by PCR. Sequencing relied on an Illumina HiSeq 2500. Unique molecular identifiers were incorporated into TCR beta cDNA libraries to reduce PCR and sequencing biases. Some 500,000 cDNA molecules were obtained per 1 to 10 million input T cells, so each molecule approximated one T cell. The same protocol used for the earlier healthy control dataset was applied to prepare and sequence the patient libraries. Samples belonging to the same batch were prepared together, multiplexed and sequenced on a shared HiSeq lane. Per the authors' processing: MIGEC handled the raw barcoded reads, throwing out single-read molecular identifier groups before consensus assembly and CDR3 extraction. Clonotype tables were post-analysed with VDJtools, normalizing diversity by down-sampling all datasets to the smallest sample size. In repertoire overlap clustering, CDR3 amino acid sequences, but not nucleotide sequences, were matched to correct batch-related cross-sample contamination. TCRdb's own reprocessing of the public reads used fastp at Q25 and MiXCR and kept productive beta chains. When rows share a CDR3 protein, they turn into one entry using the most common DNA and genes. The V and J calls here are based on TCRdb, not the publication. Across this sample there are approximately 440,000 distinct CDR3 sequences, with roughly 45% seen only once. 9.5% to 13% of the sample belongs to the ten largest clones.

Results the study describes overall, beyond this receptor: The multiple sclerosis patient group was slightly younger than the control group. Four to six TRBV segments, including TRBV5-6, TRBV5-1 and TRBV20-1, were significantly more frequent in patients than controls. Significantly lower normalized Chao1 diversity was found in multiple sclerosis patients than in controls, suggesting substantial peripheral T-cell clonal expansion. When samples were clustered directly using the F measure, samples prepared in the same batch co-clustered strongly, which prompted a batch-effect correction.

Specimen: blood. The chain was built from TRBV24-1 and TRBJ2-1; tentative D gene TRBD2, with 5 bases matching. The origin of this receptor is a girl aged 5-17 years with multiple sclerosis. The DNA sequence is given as TGTGCCACCCGCGGGCCCTCGGCAGGTGAGCAGTTCTTC. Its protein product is CATRGPSAGEQFF.